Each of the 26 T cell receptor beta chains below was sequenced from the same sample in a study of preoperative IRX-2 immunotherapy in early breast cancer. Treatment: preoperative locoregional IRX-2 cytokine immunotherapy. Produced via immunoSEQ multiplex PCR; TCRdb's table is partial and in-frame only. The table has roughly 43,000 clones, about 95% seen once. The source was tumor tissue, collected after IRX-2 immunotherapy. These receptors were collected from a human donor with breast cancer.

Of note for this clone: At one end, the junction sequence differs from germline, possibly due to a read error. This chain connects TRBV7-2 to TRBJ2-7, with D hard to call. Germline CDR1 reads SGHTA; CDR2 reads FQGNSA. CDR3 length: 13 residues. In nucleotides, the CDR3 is TGTGCCAGCAGCAAAGAGGTTTTGGCAGGAAGGGACTTC. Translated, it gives CASSKEVLAGRDF.

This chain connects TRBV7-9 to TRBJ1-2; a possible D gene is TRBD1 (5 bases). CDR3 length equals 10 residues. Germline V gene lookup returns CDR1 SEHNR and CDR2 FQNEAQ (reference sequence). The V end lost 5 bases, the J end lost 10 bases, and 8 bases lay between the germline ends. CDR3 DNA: TGTGCCAGCAGCGGGGGTGTCTACACCTTC. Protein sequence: CASSGGVYTF.

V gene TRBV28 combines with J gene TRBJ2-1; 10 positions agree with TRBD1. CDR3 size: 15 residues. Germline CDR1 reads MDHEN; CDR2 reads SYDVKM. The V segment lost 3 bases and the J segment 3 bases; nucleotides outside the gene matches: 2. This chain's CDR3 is CASSLGDRGYNEQFF. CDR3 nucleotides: TGTGCCAGCAGTTTGGGGGACAGGGGCTACAATGAGCAGTTCTTC.

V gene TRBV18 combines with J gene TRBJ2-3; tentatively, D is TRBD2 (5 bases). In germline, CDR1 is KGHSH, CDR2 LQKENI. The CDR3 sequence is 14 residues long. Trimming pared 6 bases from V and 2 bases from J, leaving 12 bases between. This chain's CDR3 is CASSPERTTDTQYF. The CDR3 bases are TGTGCCAGCTCGCCAGAGCGGACCACAGATACGCAGTATTTT.

CDR3 loop: CASSDDHVLRGGCNEQFF. CDR3 coding DNA: TGCGCCAGCAGCGACGACCATGTTCTGCGCGGGGGGTGCAATGAGCAGTTCTTC. The rearrangement uses TRBV10-1 and TRBJ2-1, with 8 bases aligning to TRBD2. CDR1 and CDR2 from the germline V gene are WNHNN and SYGVQD (reference sequence). The V and J ends lost 6 bases and 6 bases, in that order; junction bases with no gene match: 19. The CDR3 extends over 18 amino acids.

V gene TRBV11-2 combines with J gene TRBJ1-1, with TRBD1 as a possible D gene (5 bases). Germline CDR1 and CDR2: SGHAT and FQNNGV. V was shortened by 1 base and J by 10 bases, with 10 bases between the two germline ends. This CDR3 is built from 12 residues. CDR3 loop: CASSLAAGIAFF. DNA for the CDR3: TGTGCCAGCAGCTTAGCTGCAGGGATAGCTTTCTTT.

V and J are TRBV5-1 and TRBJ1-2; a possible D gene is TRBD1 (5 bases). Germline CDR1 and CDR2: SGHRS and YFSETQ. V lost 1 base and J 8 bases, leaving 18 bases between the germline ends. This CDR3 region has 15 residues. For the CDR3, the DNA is TGCGCCAGCAGCTTGTCTTTGGGGCCCGGAAGGGGCTACACCTTC. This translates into CASSLSLGPGRGYTF.

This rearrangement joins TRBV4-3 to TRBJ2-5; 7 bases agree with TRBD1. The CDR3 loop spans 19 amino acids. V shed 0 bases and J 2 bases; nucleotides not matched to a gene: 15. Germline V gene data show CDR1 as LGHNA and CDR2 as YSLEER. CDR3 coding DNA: TGCGCCAGCAGCCAAGATAACTTCCGGGTAAGGGACAGACAAGAGACCCAGTACTTC. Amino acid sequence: CASSQDNFRVRDRQETQYF.

CDR3 residues: CASSLGLAGGAEQFF. CDR3 in DNA: TGTGCCAGCAGCTTAGGACTAGCGGGAGGAGCTGAGCAGTTCTTC. V is TRBV11-2 and J is TRBJ2-1; TRBD2 matches 13 bases. There are 15 residues in the CDR3. Per germline, CDR1 SGHAT and CDR2 FQNNGV. V lost 1 base and J lost 9; bases outside the gene matches: 3. Looking up the rest from reference TRBV11-2 and TRBJ2-1 gives the full variable domain: EAGVAQSPRYKIIEKRQSVAFWCNPISGHATLYWYQQILGQGPKLLIQFQNNGVVDDSQLPKDRFSAERLKGVDSTLKIQPAKLEDSAVYLCASSLGLAGGAEQFFGPGTRLTVL.

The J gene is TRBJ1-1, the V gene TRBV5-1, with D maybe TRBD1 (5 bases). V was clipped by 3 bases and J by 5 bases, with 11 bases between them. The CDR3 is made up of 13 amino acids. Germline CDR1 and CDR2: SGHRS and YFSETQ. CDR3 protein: CASSSLGETEAFF. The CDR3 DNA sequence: TGCGCCAGCAGCTCGTTAGGGGAAACTGAAGCTTTCTTT.

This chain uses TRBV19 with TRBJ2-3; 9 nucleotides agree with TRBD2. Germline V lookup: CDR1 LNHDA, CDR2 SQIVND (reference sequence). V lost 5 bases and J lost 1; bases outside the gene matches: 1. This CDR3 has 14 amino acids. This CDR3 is CASSLAGGTDTQYF. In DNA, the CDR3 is TGTGCCAGTAGTTTAGCGGGGGGCACAGATACGCAGTATTTT.

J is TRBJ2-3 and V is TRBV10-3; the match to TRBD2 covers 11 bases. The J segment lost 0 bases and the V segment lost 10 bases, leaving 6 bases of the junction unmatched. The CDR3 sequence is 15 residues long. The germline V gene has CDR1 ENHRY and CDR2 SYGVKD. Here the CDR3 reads CATSSGGTSTDTQYF. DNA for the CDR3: TGTGCCACCTCTAGCGGGGGGACTAGCACAGATACGCAGTATTTT.

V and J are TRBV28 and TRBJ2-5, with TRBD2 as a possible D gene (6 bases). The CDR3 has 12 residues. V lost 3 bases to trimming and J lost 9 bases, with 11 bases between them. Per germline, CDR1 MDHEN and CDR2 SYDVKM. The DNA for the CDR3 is TGTGCCAGCAGTTTTGGGGGGTCTGCCCAGTACTTC. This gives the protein CASSFGGSAQYF.

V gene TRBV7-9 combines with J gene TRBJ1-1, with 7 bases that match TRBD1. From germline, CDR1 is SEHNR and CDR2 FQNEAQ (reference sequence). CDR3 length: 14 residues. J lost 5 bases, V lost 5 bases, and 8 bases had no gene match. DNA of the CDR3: TGTGCCAGCAGCCCTCACCAGGGGGGGACTGAAGCTTTCTTT. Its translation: CASSPHQGGTEAFF. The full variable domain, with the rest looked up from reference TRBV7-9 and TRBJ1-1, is DTGVSQNPRHKITKRGQNVTFRCDPISEHNRLYWYRQTLGQGPEFLTYFQNEAQLEKSRLLSDRFSAERPKGSFSTLEIQRTEQGDSAMYLCASSPHQGGTEAFFGQGTRLTVV.

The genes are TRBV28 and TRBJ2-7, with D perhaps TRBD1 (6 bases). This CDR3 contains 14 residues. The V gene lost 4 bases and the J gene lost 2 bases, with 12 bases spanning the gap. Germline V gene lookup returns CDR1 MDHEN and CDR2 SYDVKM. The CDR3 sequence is CASSWTESTYEQYF. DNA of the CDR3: TGTGCCAGCAGTTGGACAGAATCGACCTACGAGCAGTACTTC.

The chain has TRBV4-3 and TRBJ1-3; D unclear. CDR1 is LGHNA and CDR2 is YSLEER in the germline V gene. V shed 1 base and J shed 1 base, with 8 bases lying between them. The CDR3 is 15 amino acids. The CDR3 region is CASSQGGGSGNTIYF. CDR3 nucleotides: TGCGCCAGCAGCCAAGGTGGAGGTTCTGGAAACACCATATATTTT.

The CDR3 sequence is CASSFRDRNTGELFF. CDR3 sequence (DNA): TGTGCCAGCAGTTTCCGGGACAGAAACACCGGGGAGCTGTTTTTT. The rearrangement links TRBV28 to TRBJ2-2, with 7 bases fitting TRBD1. The CDR3 length is 15 residues. V lost 3 bases, J lost 2 bases, and 3 bases stayed unmatched. Germline V gene sequence: CDR1 MDHEN, CDR2 SYDVKM.

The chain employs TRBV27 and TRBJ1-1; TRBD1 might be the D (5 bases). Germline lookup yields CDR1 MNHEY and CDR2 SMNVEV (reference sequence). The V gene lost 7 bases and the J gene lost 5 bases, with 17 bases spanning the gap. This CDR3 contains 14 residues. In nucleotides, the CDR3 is TGTGCCAGCACCCTTCGGCAGGGCGGGACTGAAGCTTTCTTT. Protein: CASTLRQGGTEAFF.

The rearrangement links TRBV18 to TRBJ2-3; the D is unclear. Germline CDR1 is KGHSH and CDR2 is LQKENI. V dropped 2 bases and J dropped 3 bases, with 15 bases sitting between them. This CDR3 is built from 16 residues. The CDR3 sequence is CASSPKARLGTDTQYF. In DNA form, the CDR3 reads TGTGCCAGCTCACCAAAAGCTCGGCTAGGTACAGATACGCAGTATTTT.

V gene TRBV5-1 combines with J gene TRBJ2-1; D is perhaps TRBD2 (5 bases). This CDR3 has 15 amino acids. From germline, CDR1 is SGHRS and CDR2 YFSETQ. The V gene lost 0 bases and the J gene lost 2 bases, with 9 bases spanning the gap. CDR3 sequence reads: CASSLVAGPYNEQFF. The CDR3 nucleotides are TGCGCCAGCAGCTTGGTTGCGGGTCCCTACAATGAGCAGTTCTTC.

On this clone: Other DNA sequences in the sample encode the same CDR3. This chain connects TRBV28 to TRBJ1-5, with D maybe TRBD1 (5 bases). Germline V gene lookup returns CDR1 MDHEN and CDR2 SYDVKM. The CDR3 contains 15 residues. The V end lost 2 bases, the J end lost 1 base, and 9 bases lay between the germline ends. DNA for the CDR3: TGTGCCAGCAGTTTAACCGGGGGGAGCAATCAGCCCCAGCATTTT. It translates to CASSLTGGSNQPQHF.

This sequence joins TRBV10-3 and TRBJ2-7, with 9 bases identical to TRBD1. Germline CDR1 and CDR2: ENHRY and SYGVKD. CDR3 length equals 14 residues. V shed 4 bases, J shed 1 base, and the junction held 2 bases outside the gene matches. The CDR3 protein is CAISGGTGSYEQYF. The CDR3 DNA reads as TGTGCCATCAGTGGTGGGACAGGGTCCTACGAGCAGTACTTC.

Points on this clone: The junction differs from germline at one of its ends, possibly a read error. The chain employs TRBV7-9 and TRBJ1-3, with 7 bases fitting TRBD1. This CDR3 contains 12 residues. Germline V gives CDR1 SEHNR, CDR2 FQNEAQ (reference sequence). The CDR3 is CASSSGTAAVGF. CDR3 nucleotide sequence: TGTGCCAGCAGCTCTGGGACAGCTGCGGTGGGTTTT.

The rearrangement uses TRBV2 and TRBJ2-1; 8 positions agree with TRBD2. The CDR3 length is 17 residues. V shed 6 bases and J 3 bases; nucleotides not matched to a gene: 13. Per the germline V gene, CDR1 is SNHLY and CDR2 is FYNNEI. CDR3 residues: CASRRRGTRGNYNEQFF. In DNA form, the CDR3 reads TGTGCCAGCAGGAGAAGGGGGACTAGGGGGAACTACAATGAGCAGTTCTTC.

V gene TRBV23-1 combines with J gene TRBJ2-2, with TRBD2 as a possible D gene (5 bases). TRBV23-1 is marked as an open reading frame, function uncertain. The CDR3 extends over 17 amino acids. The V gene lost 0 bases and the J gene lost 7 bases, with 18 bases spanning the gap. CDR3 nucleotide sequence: TGCGCCAGCAGTCAATCGGACTCCCTGCCAAGCGTCGGGGAGCTGTTTTTT. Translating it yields CASSQSDSLPSVGELFF.

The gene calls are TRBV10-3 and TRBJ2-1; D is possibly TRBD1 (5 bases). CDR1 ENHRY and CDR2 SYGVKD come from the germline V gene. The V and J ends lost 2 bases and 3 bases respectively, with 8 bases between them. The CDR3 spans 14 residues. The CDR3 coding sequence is TGTGCCATCAGTGAGGACAGTAACTACAATGAGCAGTTCTTC. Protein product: CAISEDSNYNEQFF.